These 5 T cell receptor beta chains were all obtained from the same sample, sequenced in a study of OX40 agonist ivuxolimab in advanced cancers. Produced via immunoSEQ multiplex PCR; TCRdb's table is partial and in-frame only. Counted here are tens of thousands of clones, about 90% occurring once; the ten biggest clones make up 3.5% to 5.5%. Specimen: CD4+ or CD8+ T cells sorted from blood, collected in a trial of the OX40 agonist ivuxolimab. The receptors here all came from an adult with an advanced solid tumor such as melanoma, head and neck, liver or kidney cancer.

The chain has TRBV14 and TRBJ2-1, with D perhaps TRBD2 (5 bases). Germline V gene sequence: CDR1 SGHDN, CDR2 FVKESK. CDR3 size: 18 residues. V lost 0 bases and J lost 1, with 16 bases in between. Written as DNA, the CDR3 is TGTGCCAGCAGCCAAGAGGTCCCGTCTAGCCATTCCTACAATGAGCAGTTCTTC. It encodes CASSQEVPSSHSYNEQFF.

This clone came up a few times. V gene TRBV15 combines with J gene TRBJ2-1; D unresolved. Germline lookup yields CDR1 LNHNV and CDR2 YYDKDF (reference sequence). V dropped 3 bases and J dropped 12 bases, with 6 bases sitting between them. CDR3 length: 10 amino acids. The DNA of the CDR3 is TGTGCCACCAGCAGTCTGGGGCAGTTCTTC. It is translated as CATSSLGQFF.

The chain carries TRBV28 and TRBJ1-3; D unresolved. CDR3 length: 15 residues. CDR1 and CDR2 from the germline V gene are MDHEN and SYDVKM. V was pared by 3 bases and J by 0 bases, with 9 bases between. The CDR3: CASSLSLSSGNTIYF. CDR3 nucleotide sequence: TGTGCCAGCAGTTTGAGTTTGAGCTCTGGAAACACCATATATTTT. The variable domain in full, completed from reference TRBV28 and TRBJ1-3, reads DVKVTQSSRYLVKRTGEKVFLECVQDMDHENMFWYRQDPGLGLRLIYFSYDVKMKEKGDIPEGYSVSREKKERFSLILESASTNQTSMYLCASSLSLSSGNTIYFGEGSWLTVV.

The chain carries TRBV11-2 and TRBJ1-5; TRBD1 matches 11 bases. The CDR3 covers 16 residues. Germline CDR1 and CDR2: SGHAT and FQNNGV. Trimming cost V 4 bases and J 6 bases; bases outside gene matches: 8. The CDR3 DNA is TGTGCCAGCAGCTCTCCGGACAGGGGGCTGGGTCAGCCCCAGCATTTT. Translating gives CASSSPDRGLGQPQHF.

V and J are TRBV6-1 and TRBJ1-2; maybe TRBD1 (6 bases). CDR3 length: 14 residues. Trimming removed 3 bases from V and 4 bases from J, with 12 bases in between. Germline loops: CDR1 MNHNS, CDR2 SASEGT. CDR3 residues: CASSENRASYGYTF. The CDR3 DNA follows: TGTGCCAGCAGTGAGAACAGGGCAAGCTATGGCTACACCTTC.